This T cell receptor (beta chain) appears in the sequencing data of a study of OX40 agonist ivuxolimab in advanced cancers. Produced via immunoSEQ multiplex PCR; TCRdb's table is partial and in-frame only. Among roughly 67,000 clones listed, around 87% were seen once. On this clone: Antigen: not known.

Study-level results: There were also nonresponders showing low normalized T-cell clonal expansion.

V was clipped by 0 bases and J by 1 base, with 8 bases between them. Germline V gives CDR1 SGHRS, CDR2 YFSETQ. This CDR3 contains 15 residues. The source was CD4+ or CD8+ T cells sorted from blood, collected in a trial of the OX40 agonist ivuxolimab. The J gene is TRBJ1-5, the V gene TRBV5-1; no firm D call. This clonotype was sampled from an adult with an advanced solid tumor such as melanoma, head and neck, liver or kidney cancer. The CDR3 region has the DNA TGCGCCAGCAGCTTGGACGGACGGAGCAATCAGCCCCAGCATTTT. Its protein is CASSLDGRSNQPQHF. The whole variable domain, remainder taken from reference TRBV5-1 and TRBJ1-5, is KAGVTQTPRYLIKTRGQQVTLSCSPISGHRSVSWYQQTPGQGLQFLFEYFSETQRNKGNFPGRFSGRQFSNSRSEMNVSTLELGDSALYLCASSLDGRSNQPQHFGDGTRLSIL.